One and the same sample provided the 20 T cell receptor beta chains below, sequenced in a study of human T cells and chemical hapten exposure. MiXCR, run by TCRdb on the RACE reads, gives a single entry per CDR3 protein. The data hold roughly 100,000 distinct CDR3 sequences, with 12% observed a single time. Time point reported: pre-sensitization, week 0. The treatment: therapeutic diphenylcyclopropenone sensitization with weekly scalp DPC. The sample consisted of whole blood, taken in connection with sensitization to the hapten diphenylcyclopropenone (DPC). Receptors were obtained from a woman between 45 and 65 years old with alopecia areata. Some clones in this sample may be carry-over from other donors' samples.

There are many counts of this clonotype. This chain links TRBV7-2 with TRBJ2-7; TRBD2 matches 7 bases. The CDR3 is 16 amino acids. Germline lookup yields CDR1 SGHTA and CDR2 FQGNSA. The ends lost 2 bases at V and 3 bases at J; junction bases unmatched: 10. Here the CDR3 reads CASSLTPRVAGYEQYF. The CDR3 region has the DNA TGTGCCAGCAGCTTAACCCCTCGTGTAGCGGGCTACGAGCAGTACTTC.

The genes are TRBV7-2 and TRBJ1-1, with D tentatively TRBD1 (5 bases). The ends were cut back, 5 bases at V and 6 bases at J, with 10 bases in the middle. This CDR3 comprises 12 residues. Germline assignment: CDR1 SGHTA and CDR2 FQGNSA. CDR3 region: CASSPRVAEAFF. For the CDR3, the DNA is TGTGCCAGCAGCCCCAGGGTCGCTGAAGCTTTCTTT.

V gene TRBV4-1 combines with J gene TRBJ2-3; D uncertain. Trimming left V 0 bases short and J 1 base short, with 17 bases between. The CDR3 runs to 18 residues. CDR1 is MGHRA, CDR2 YSYEKL, per germline. CDR3 DNA: TGCGCCAGCAGCCAAGATCCCCGAACAACCTCCCGCACAGATACGCAGTATTTT. Residues: CASSQDPRTTSRTDTQYF.

This chain joins TRBV12-3 or TRBV12-4 and TRBJ2-1, with TRBD1 matching 8 bases. Unmatched junction bases numbered 9, after V lost 5 bases and J lost 0 bases. The CDR3 is 17 amino acids. Here the CDR3 DNA reads TGTGCCAGCAGTGGAGTGACAGGGGTGAGCTCCTACAATGAGCAGTTCTTC. This gives the protein CASSGVTGVSSYNEQFF.

The chain joins TRBV11-3 to TRBJ1-3, with unresolved D. Trimming removed 1 base at V and 0 bases at J, with 10 bases between. The CDR3 contains 16 residues. Germline V gives CDR1 SGHNT, CDR2 YENEEA. CDR3 DNA: TGTGCCAGCAGCTTAGTGGTCGGGCTCTCTGGAAACACCATATATTTT. Translated, it gives CASSLVVGLSGNTIYF.

Comment on this clonotype: One end of the junction does not line up with germline, which may come from a read error. V is TRBV28 and J is TRBJ2-7; D is unclear. This CDR3 has 13 amino acids. CDR1 and CDR2 (germline): MDHEN, SYDVKM. CDR3 DNA: TGTGTCAGCAGTTTATTGCCCCGGGACGAGCAGTACTTC. It specifies CVSSLLPRDEQYF.

This clonotype was detected only a few times. This rearrangement joins TRBV7-8 to TRBJ2-1; 9 bases line up with TRBD1. Germline CDR1 and CDR2: SGHVS and FQNEAQ. The length of the CDR3 is 14 residues. V trimming: 7 bases; J trimming: 5 bases; junction bases outside the gene matches: 6. CDR3 in amino acids: CASNTGTGNNEQFF. The CDR3 DNA reads TGTGCCAGCAACACCGGGACAGGGAACAATGAGCAGTTCTTC.

This chain uses TRBV12-3 or TRBV12-4 with TRBJ2-7; 9 positions match TRBD2. J was trimmed by 2 bases and V by 3 bases; bases with no gene match: 2. The CDR3 length is 14 residues. The CDR3, as DNA: TGTGCCAGCAGTTTCATAGCGGGGGCCTACGAGCAGTACTTC. Protein product: CASSFIAGAYEQYF.

The gene calls are TRBV24-1 and TRBJ2-2, with 10 bases matching TRBD2. Germline values: CDR1 KGHDR, CDR2 SFDVKD. Trimming cost V 1 base and J 6 bases; bases outside gene matches: 7. This CDR3 has 17 amino acids. DNA for the CDR3: TGTGCCACCAGTGATTTAGCTAGCGGGAGTGAGGCCGGGGAGCTGTTTTTT. Amino acid sequence: CATSDLASGSEAGELFF.

This chain joins TRBV2 and TRBJ2-7; the D gene could be TRBD1 or TRBD2 (6 bases each). Trimming took 8 bases from V and 4 from J, leaving 18 bases between them. Germline V gene lookup returns CDR1 SNHLY and CDR2 FYNNEI. The CDR3 length is 14 residues. For the CDR3, the DNA is TGTGCCAGCTCAGCGGCAGGGGACTTGTACGAGCAGTACTTC. Encoded protein: CASSAAGDLYEQYF.

The rearrangement uses TRBV18 and TRBJ1-5, with 7 nucleotides matching TRBD1. Germline V CDR1 and CDR2: KGHSH, LQKENI. Trimming at V came to 3 bases and at J to 0 bases, leaving 5 bases not matched to a gene. The CDR3 runs 16 residues. The CDR3 reads CASSPDRPNSNQPQHF. The CDR3 region has the DNA TGTGCCAGCTCACCGGACAGGCCAAATAGCAATCAGCCCCAGCATTTT. Looking up the rest from reference TRBV18 and TRBJ1-5 gives the full variable domain: NAGVMQNPRHLVRRRGQEARLRCSPMKGHSHVYWYRQLPEEGLKFMVYLQKENIIDESGMPKERFSAEFPKEGPSILRIQQVVRGDSAAYFCASSPDRPNSNQPQHFGDGTRLSIL.

This clonotype was detected only a few times. This chain uses TRBV25-1 with TRBJ2-6; D unclear. Germline V lookup: CDR1 MGHDK, CDR2 SYGVNS. This CDR3 spans 14 amino acids. Between the trimmed V and J ends, which lost 5 bases and 2 bases, there was a span of 7 bases. In nucleotides, the CDR3 is TGTGCCAGCAGTCTCTCGACTGGGGCCAACGTCCTGACTTTC. Encoded protein: CASSLSTGANVLTF.

This clonotype turned up a few times. The genes are TRBV5-6 and TRBJ1-2; tentative D call: TRBD1 (5 bases). In germline, CDR1 is SGHDT, CDR2 YYEEEE. The ends were cut back, 0 bases at V and 5 bases at J, with 11 bases in the middle. This CDR3 region has 14 residues. CDR3 in DNA: TGTGCCAGCAGCTTGGTAGGGGCGCGGTATGGCTACACCTTC. This sequence encodes CASSLVGARYGYTF.

This clonotype was counted a few times. The chain carries TRBV20-1 and TRBJ1-1; 8 bases align to TRBD1. CDR1 and CDR2 (germline): DFQATT, SNEGSKA (reference sequence). The CDR3 loop spans 14 amino acids. J was trimmed by 1 base and V by 2 bases; bases with no gene match: 3. CDR3 residues: CSARQGATNTEAFF. The CDR3, as DNA: TGCAGTGCTAGACAGGGGGCTACGAACACTGAAGCTTTCTTT.

This clonotype was seen ten or more times. The rearrangement joins TRBV28 to TRBJ2-7, with unresolved D. The V gene's germline CDR1 is MDHEN and CDR2 SYDVKM. Trimming shortened V by 7 bases and J by 4 bases, and 20 bases separated the two germline ends. CDR3 length: 15 residues. CDR3 sequence: CASTPGGYDTYEQYF. For the CDR3, the DNA is TGTGCCAGCACTCCCGGTGGGTACGACACTTACGAGCAGTACTTC.

This clonotype was found a few times. The chain uses TRBV2 and TRBJ1-4; 8 nucleotides line up with TRBD1. Germline V gives CDR1 SNHLY, CDR2 FYNNEI. The CDR3 contains 15 residues. V lost 7 bases and J lost 2; bases outside the gene matches: 6. The CDR3 sequence: CASNSRQGTNEKLFF. The CDR3 DNA reads TGTGCCAGCAATTCACGACAGGGGACTAATGAAAAACTGTTTTTT.

This clonotype has ten or more counts. The rearrangement uses TRBV7-2 and TRBJ2-1; 8 bases match TRBD2. The J segment lost 2 bases and the V segment lost 5 bases, leaving 11 bases of the junction unmatched. The CDR3 is 17 amino acids. Germline CDR1 is SGHTA and CDR2 is FQGNSA. This chain's CDR3 is CASSPPGTRGTYNEQFF. The DNA for the CDR3 is TGTGCCAGCAGCCCCCCGGGGACTAGGGGCACCTACAATGAGCAGTTCTTC.

The chain carries TRBV4-3 and TRBJ2-7, with TRBD1 identical over 9 bases. V lost 0 bases to trimming and J lost 9 bases; unmatched junction nucleotides: 9. The length of the CDR3 is 15 residues. The germline V gene has CDR1 LGHNA and CDR2 YSLEER. The CDR3 sequence: CASSQDRGTGNSQYF. DNA for the CDR3: TGCGCCAGCAGCCAAGATCGGGGGACAGGGAATTCGCAGTACTTC.

The table lists this clonotype with a few counts. The CDR3 sequence: CASSEGETTGDEQFF. The CDR3 DNA sequence: TGCGCCAGCAGTGAGGGGGAAACCACGGGCGATGAGCAGTTCTTC. V gene TRBV10-1 combines with J gene TRBJ2-1; no reliable D call. From germline, CDR1 is WNHNN and CDR2 SYGVQD (reference sequence). The CDR3 loop spans 15 amino acids. V dropped 2 bases and J dropped 8 bases, with 16 bases sitting between them.

The rearrangement joins TRBV9 to TRBJ1-1, with TRBD1 matching over 10 bases. This CDR3 is 16 amino acids long. With 4 bases clipped from V and 4 bases from J, the junction kept 10 bases outside the gene matches. In germline, CDR1 is SGDLS, CDR2 YYNGEE. The CDR3: CASSTSGRTGGTEAFF. The CDR3 nucleotides are TGTGCCAGCAGCACCAGCGGGAGGACAGGGGGCACTGAAGCTTTCTTT.